This T cell receptor beta chain was sequenced in a study of OX40 agonist ivuxolimab in advanced cancers. The overall study: A male proportion of more than 75% was recorded, with mean age 60 years and range about 20 to 90. Partial responses were recorded for three patients, including one with hepatocellular carcinoma and two with cutaneous melanoma.

Germline V lookup: CDR1 MDHEN, CDR2 SYDVKM. The V end was cut by 5 bases, the J end by 9 bases, with 14 bases between. The CDR3 totals 13 residues. With autoimmune disease history or systemic immunosuppression, patients were excluded. TCRdb's copy holds only in-frame clones and misses some; the assay was immunoSEQ multiplex PCR. The sample holds more than 40,000 clones, 88% seen once. The sequence derives from an adult with an advanced solid tumor such as melanoma, head and neck, liver or kidney cancer. The sample here was CD4+ or CD8+ T cells sorted from blood, taken in a trial of the OX40 agonist ivuxolimab. This rearrangement joins TRBV28 to TRBJ2-1, with a weak D call TRBD2 (6 bases). CDR3 region: CASSGDFGGEQFF. Written as DNA, the CDR3 is TGTGCCAGCAGTGGGGACTTCGGAGGTGAGCAGTTCTTC.